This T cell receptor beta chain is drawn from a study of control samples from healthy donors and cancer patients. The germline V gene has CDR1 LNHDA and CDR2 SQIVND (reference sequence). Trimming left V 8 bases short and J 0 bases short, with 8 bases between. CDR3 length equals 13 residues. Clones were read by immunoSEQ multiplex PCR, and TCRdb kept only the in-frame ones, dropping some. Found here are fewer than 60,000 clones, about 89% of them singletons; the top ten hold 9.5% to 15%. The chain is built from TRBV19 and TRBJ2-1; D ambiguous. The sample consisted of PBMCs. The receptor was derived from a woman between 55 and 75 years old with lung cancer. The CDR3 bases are TGTGCCAGTGGGGTTAGCTCCTACAATGAGCAGTTCTTC. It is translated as CASGVSSYNEQFF.